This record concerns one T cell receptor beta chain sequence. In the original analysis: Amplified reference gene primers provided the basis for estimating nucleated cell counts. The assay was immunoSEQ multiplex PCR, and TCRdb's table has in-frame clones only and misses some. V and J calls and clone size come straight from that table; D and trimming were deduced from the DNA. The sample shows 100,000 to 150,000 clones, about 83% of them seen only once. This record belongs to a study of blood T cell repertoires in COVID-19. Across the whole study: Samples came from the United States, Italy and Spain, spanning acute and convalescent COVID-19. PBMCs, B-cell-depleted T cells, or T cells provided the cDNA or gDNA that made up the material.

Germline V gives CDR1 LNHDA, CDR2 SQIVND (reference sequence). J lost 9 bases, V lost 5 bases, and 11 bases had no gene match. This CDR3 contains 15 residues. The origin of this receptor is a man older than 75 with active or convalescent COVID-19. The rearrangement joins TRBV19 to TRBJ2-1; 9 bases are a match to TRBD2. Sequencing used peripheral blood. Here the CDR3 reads CASSAGVAGEGEQFF. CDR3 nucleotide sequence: TGTGCCAGTAGTGCCGGGGTAGCGGGGGAGGGTGAGCAGTTCTTC.